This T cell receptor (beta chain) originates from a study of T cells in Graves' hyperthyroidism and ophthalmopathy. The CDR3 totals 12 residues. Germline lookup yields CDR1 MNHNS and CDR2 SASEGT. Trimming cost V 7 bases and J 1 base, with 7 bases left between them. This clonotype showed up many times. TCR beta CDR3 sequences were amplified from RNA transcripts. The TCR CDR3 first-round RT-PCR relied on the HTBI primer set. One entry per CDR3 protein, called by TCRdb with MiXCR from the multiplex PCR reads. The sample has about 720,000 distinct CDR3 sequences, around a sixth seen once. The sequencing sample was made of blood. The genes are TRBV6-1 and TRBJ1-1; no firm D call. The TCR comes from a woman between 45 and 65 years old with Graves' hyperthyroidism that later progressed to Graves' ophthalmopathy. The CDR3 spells CASNRPNTEAFF. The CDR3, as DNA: TGTGCCAGCAACCGCCCGAACACTGAAGCTTTCTTT.